This TCR beta chain is from a study of blood T cells in healthy people across ages. The CDR3 is made up of 15 amino acids. The germline CDR1 and CDR2 sequences are DFQATT and SNEGSKA (reference sequence). V was clipped by 6 bases and J by 0 bases, with 18 bases between them. The sample holds a few counts of this clonotype. The authors ran a second PCR of about 6 to 12 cycles using a sample-barcoded 5' primer and a J-beta primer mix. A single record per CDR3 protein comes from TCRdb applying MiXCR to the 5' RACE reads. Of roughly 1,500,000 distinct CDR3 sequences listed, around 39% are singletons. The sequenced sample was blood. The chain couples TRBV20-1 to TRBJ2-7; D is possibly TRBD2 (6 bases). This receptor was obtained from a woman aged 18-29 years in good health. The CDR3 spells CSAKASDRGSYEQYF. CDR3 nucleotides: TGCAGTGCCAAGGCTAGCGACAGAGGCTCCTACGAGCAGTACTTC.